These 25 T cell receptor beta chains came from one sample sequenced in a study of blood T cell repertoires in COVID-19. Sequencing was performed with immunoSEQ multiplex PCR; in TCRdb, only in-frame clones are kept and a portion is missing. The sample includes over 35,000 clones, about 90% of them seen just once. Sequenced input: peripheral blood. Receptors were obtained from a man aged 45-65 years with active COVID-19.

This rearrangement joins TRBV19 to TRBJ1-2, with 10 bases aligning to TRBD1. Germline lookup yields CDR1 LNHDA and CDR2 SQIVND (reference sequence). J gave up 4 bases and V 7 bases, and 6 bases lay outside the gene matches. The CDR3 sequence is 14 residues long. CDR3 amino acids: CASTTGGAIYGYTF. The CDR3 DNA reads as TGTGCCAGTACGACAGGGGGCGCGATCTATGGCTACACCTTC.

The table lists this clone with a count of one. The chain has TRBV12-3 or TRBV12-4 and TRBJ1-2; possibly TRBD1 for D (5 bases). Trimming took off 6 bases at V and 2 bases at J, with 10 bases between the two ends. The CDR3 length is 13 residues. The CDR3 reads CASSPQGNYGYTF. The CDR3 DNA reads TGTGCCAGCAGCCCCCAGGGAAACTATGGCTACACCTTC.

The chain combines TRBV28 with TRBJ2-2, with 8 bases lining up with TRBD2. Germline lookup yields CDR1 MDHEN and CDR2 SYDVKM. The CDR3 is made up of 14 amino acids. V was clipped by 2 bases and J by 8 bases; unmatched bases: 4. CDR3 nucleotides: TGTGCCAGCAGTTTAGGCGGGAGGACGGGGGAGCTGTTTTTT. It yields the protein CASSLGGRTGELFF.

This clone has only one observation. The rearrangement links TRBV29-1 to TRBJ1-4, with D maybe TRBD1 (5 bases). Germline-derived CDR1 and CDR2 are SQVTM and ANQGSEA. The CDR3 totals 15 residues. Trimming left V 4 bases short and J 0 bases short, with 12 bases between. This CDR3 is CSVVGGDTTNEKLFF. As DNA, the CDR3 is TGCAGCGTTGTGGGGGGGGATACAACTAATGAAAAACTGTTTTTT.

The CDR3, as DNA: TGTGCCAGCAGTCATACTTGGAGCGGGAGCACCGGGGAGCTGTTTTTT. Its protein product is CASSHTWSGSTGELFF. The chain is built from TRBV9 and TRBJ2-2, with 8 bases matching TRBD2. CDR3 length: 16 residues. Trimming cost V 5 bases and J 4 bases; bases outside gene matches: 10. Germline CDR1 reads SGDLS; CDR2 reads YYNGEE.

CDR3 sequence: CASRQAYEQYF. The CDR3 bases are TGTGCCAGCCGACAGGCCTACGAGCAGTACTTC. V is TRBV27 and J is TRBJ2-7, with D maybe TRBD1 (6 bases). Trimming removed 8 bases from V and 2 bases from J, with 7 bases in between. The V gene's germline CDR1 is MNHEY and CDR2 SMNVEV (reference sequence). The CDR3 is 11 amino acids.

The CDR3 loop is CASCRGRADTQYF. CDR3 in DNA: TGTGCCAGCTGCCGCGGGAGGGCAGATACGCAGTATTTT. The rearrangement links TRBV6-5 to TRBJ2-3; 9 nucleotides align to TRBD2. CDR1 and CDR2 from the germline V gene are MNHEY and SVGAGI. The CDR3 covers 13 residues. The ends lost 8 bases at V and 4 bases at J; junction bases unmatched: 4.

The genes are TRBV28 and TRBJ1-6, with 9 nucleotides matching TRBD1. This CDR3 has 16 residues. Germline loops: CDR1 MDHEN, CDR2 SYDVKM. Unmatched junction bases numbered 12, after V lost 6 bases and J lost 9 bases. For the CDR3, the DNA is TGTGCCAGCAGGACAGGGGGATTGTATATAGCTTCACCCCTCCACTTT. Its translation is CASRTGGLYIASPLHF. Based on the CDR3 plus reference TRBV28 and TRBJ1-6, the full variable domain is DVKVTQSSRYLVKRTGEKVFLECVQDMDHENMFWYRQDPGLGLRLIYFSYDVKMKEKGDIPEGYSVSREKKERFSLILESASTNQTSMYLCASRTGGLYIASPLHFGNGTRLTVT.

This chain connects TRBV18 to TRBJ1-2; 12 nucleotides match TRBD1. The V gene's germline CDR1 is KGHSH and CDR2 LQKENI. CDR3 size: 15 residues. V lost 5 bases, J lost 2 bases, and 3 bases stayed unmatched. CDR3 bases: TGTGCCAGCTCATCGGGGACAGGGGGCAACTATGGCTACACCTTC. Translating gives CASSSGTGGNYGYTF. Drawing the rest from reference TRBV18 and TRBJ1-2, the complete variable domain is NAGVMQNPRHLVRRRGQEARLRCSPMKGHSHVYWYRQLPEEGLKFMVYLQKENIIDESGMPKERFSAEFPKEGPSILRIQQVVRGDSAAYFCASSSGTGGNYGYTFGSGTRLTVV.

The CDR3 region is CASSPYGGQGTETQYF. The DNA of the CDR3 is TGTGCCAGCAGCCCATACGGAGGACAGGGCACGGAGACCCAGTACTTC. This chain links TRBV7-9 with TRBJ2-5, with TRBD1 identical over 8 bases. In germline, CDR1 is SEHNR, CDR2 FQNEAQ (reference sequence). The CDR3 runs to 16 residues. With 5 bases clipped from V and 5 bases from J, the junction kept 13 bases outside the gene matches.

The J gene is TRBJ1-3, the V gene TRBV5-1; D is undetermined. CDR3 length equals 12 residues. Per the germline V gene, CDR1 is SGHRS and CDR2 is YFSETQ. V shed 4 bases and J shed 8 bases, with 10 bases lying between them. This CDR3 reads CASSIEADTIYF. Here the CDR3 DNA reads TGCGCCAGCAGCATTGAAGCGGACACCATATATTTT.

The chain uses TRBV7-9 and TRBJ2-3, with a weak D call TRBD2 (5 bases). Germline CDR1 SEHNR, CDR2 FQNEAQ (reference sequence). V lost 5 bases and J 2 bases, leaving 11 bases between the germline ends. The CDR3 runs 14 residues. This CDR3 is CASSRTGSTDTQYF. CDR3 coding DNA: TGTGCCAGCAGCCGGACGGGGTCCACAGATACGCAGTATTTT.

The chain uses TRBV21-1 and TRBJ2-5; TRBD2 is taken as the D call from the table, unchecked against the DNA. TRBV21-1 is reported as a pseudogene. CDR3 length: 20 amino acids. CDR3 bases: TGTGCCAGCAGCAAACGGTATGGGGTAGCGGGACCTACCGAACGAGAGACCCAGTACTTC. Residues: CASSKRYGVAGPTERETQYF.

V and J are TRBV5-6 and TRBJ1-5; no reliable D call. Germline-derived CDR1 and CDR2 are SGHDT and YYEEEE. Trimming pared 2 bases from V and 4 bases from J, leaving 13 bases between. This CDR3 has 15 residues. CDR3 amino acids: CASSFATRANQPQHF. CDR3 nucleotide sequence: TGTGCCAGCAGCTTCGCCACGAGGGCTAATCAGCCCCAGCATTTT.

The V gene is TRBV7-9, the J gene TRBJ1-2, with 8 bases matching TRBD1. CDR3 length equals 15 residues. The V and J ends lost 3 bases and 0 bases, in that order; junction bases with no gene match: 3. Germline V gives CDR1 SEHNR, CDR2 FQNEAQ (reference sequence). As DNA, the CDR3 is TGTGCCAGCAGCTTGGGGGACAGGCCTAACTATGGCTACACCTTC. Its protein product is CASSLGDRPNYGYTF.

This chain connects TRBV11-2 to TRBJ2-2; the D gene is possibly TRBD2 (5 bases). The CDR3 runs to 15 residues. Germline values: CDR1 SGHAT, CDR2 FQNNGV. Trimming took 4 bases from V and 1 from J, leaving 10 bases between them. The CDR3 DNA follows: TGTGCCAGCAGCTCGTACAGCGGGAACACCGGGGAGCTGTTTTTT. This sequence encodes CASSSYSGNTGELFF.

J is TRBJ2-7 and V is TRBV10-3; 10 bases agree with TRBD1. The junction had 5 bases not matched to a gene; V was cut back by 10 bases and J by 2 bases. Germline lookup yields CDR1 ENHRY and CDR2 SYGVKD. The CDR3 covers 13 residues. The CDR3 loop is CATGTGETYEQYF. In DNA, the CDR3 is TGTGCCACGGGGACAGGGGAAACCTACGAGCAGTACTTC.

V usage is TRBV28 and J usage is TRBJ2-1, with 11 bases matching TRBD2. Germline CDR1 reads MDHEN; CDR2 reads SYDVKM. V was clipped by 5 bases and J by 8 bases; unmatched bases: 11. This CDR3 has 16 amino acids. DNA for the CDR3: TGTGCCAGCAGTCCCCGGGGTAGCGGGAGGGCCCATGAGCAGTTCTTC. Protein product: CASSPRGSGRAHEQFF.

This clone was observed a single time. The V gene is TRBV5-1, the J gene TRBJ2-7; perhaps TRBD1 as D (5 bases). There are 15 residues in the CDR3. Germline CDR1 is SGHRS and CDR2 is YFSETQ. The V end was cut by 4 bases, the J end by 5 bases, with 19 bases between. This chain's CDR3 is CASSPRQSGQDEQYF. The CDR3 nucleotides are TGCGCCAGCAGCCCAAGACAGTCCGGCCAAGACGAGCAGTACTTC.

This chain joins TRBV5-4 and TRBJ2-7; 8 bases line up with TRBD2. This CDR3 region has 15 residues. V gave up 0 bases and J gave up 4 bases; unmatched junction bases: 6. Germline-derived CDR1 and CDR2 are SGHNT and YYREEE (reference sequence). Here the CDR3 reads CASSLGGSGRYEQYF. CDR3 sequence (DNA): TGTGCCAGCAGCTTGGGGGGCAGCGGGAGATACGAGCAGTACTTC.

The CDR3 DNA reads TGTGCCAGCATCGGGACAGGGTTCGAGAACACTGAAGCTTTCTTT. This codes for CASIGTGFENTEAFF. V usage is TRBV6-5 and J usage is TRBJ1-1; TRBD1 agrees at 9 bases. The CDR3 has 15 residues. Germline assignment: CDR1 MNHEY and CDR2 SVGAGI. Trimming cost V 7 bases and J 1 base; bases outside gene matches: 7.

This chain joins TRBV19 and TRBJ2-7; a possible D gene is TRBD2 (6 bases). There are 13 residues in the CDR3. Germline CDR1 LNHDA, CDR2 SQIVND (reference sequence). V gave up 6 bases and J gave up 4 bases, with 13 bases separating them. CDR3 sequence: CASSPAGRYEQYF. CDR3 bases: TGTGCCAGTAGCCCGGCGGGGCGTTACGAGCAGTACTTC.

This chain connects TRBV20-1 to TRBJ2-1, with D perhaps TRBD2 (5 bases). Germline CDR1 reads DFQATT; CDR2 reads SNEGSKA (reference sequence). The CDR3 spans 11 residues. Trimming pared 5 bases from V and 9 bases from J, leaving 11 bases between. The CDR3 region is CSARLGSEQFF. In DNA form, the CDR3 reads TGCAGTGCTCGGCTGGGGAGTGAGCAGTTCTTC.

V is TRBV27 and J is TRBJ2-7, with D tentatively TRBD2 (6 bases). Germline assignment: CDR1 MNHEY and CDR2 SMNVEV (reference sequence). CDR3 length: 16 residues. V was cut by 2 bases and J by 6 bases, with 20 bases left in between. CDR3: CASSLGGVGHRGEQYF. The CDR3 DNA sequence: TGTGCCAGCAGTTTAGGAGGGGTGGGCCACCGGGGCGAGCAGTACTTC.

In this sample, this clone turned up once. This chain joins TRBV7-9 and TRBJ2-7; the match to TRBD2 covers 7 bases. There are 14 residues in the CDR3. J was trimmed by 2 bases and V by 2 bases; bases with no gene match: 3. Germline V gene data show CDR1 as SEHNR and CDR2 as FQNEAQ (reference sequence). CDR3 DNA: TGTGCCAGCAGCTTACCGGGACTACCCTACGAGCAGTACTTC. Translation: CASSLPGLPYEQYF.